The 14 T cell receptor beta chains reported below all come from one sample, sequenced in a study of tumor-infiltrating lymphocytes in primary liver carcinoma. The researchers produced TCR beta cDNA from around 0.5 ug total RNA with a constant-region primer. Libraries of TCR beta came from three nested multiplex PCR rounds with slightly modified ARM-PCR. A C-beta reverse primer and TRBV1-TRBV30 forward primers served in each of the first two PCR rounds, at about 10 cycles apiece. Each CDR3 protein is one row after TCRdb ran MiXCR on the multiplex PCR reads. The sample carries approximately 190,000 distinct CDR3 sequences, approximately 80% recorded once. Without any cell sorting, about 19-31 mg of bulk tissue yielded co-extracted RNA and DNA. Input material: tumor tissue from primary liver carcinoma. The receptors originated from a man in his forties with primary liver carcinoma and hepatitis B virus infection.

With respect to this clonotype: The junction departs from the called germline gene at one end, perhaps through a read error. This sequence joins TRBV4-2 and TRBJ2-5; TRBD2 aligns across 15 bases. Per the germline V gene, CDR1 is LGHNA and CDR2 is YNFKEQ. CDR3 length equals 18 residues. The CDR3 protein is CASSLRTSGRAGSETQYF. The CDR3 DNA is TGTGCCAGCAGCCTAAGGACTAGCGGGAGGGCCGGTTCGGAGACTCAGTACTTC.

The chain carries TRBV20-1 and TRBJ2-5; 10 nucleotides agree with TRBD2. The junction had 11 bases not matched to a gene; V was cut back by 0 bases and J by 4 bases. The germline gives CDR1 DFQATT, CDR2 SNEGSKA (reference sequence). The CDR3 has 17 amino acids. The CDR3 DNA follows: TGCAGTGCTAGAGATTGGGTTAGCGGGGGGAGAGTAGAGACCCAGTACTTC. Encoded protein: CSARDWVSGGRVETQYF.

As concerns this clonotype: This may be a read error: a much more frequent sequence differs by one nucleotide. Given the absence of the conserved phenylalanine or tryptophan at the CDR3 end, a read error is likely. V is TRBV20-1 and J is TRBJ1-5; tentative D call: TRBD1 (5 bases). Germline V CDR1 and CDR2: DFQATT, SNEGSKA (reference sequence). CDR3 size: 13 residues. V dropped 3 bases and J dropped 0 bases, with 6 bases sitting between them. This CDR3 reads CSARGLSNQPQHL. The CDR3 nucleotides are TGCAGTGCTAGGGGACTTAGCAATCAGCCCCAGCATCTT.

Worth noting for this clonotype: In this CDR3 the conserved last residue, phenylalanine or tryptophan, is missing, so a read error is likely. The genes are TRBV11-2 and TRBJ2-1, with D unclear. The CDR3 length is 16 residues. Germline values: CDR1 SGHAT, CDR2 FQNNGV. CDR3 region: CASSPLRQSSYNEQFS. The CDR3 nucleotides are TGTGCCAGCAGCCCGCTTCGGCAGAGCTCCTATAATGAGCAGTTCTCC.

On this clonotype: One end of the junction is discordant with germline, which a read error may explain. This chain uses TRBV5-1 with TRBJ1-2; D remains unclear. Germline CDR1 is SGHRS and CDR2 is YFSETQ. This CDR3 is built from 13 residues. This CDR3 reads CANSLLSDYGYTF. DNA of the CDR3: TGCGCCAACAGCTTGCTGTCGGACTATGGCTACACATTC.

The chain uses TRBV6-2 or TRBV6-3 and TRBJ1-1, with D hard to call. Germline CDR1 MNHEY, CDR2 SVGEGT. V was pared by 7 bases and J by 5 bases, with 23 bases between. This CDR3 comprises 16 residues. CDR3 protein: CASTIIWTRIVTEAFF. The CDR3 DNA is TGTGCCAGCACTATAATCTGGACGAGGATAGTAACTGAAGCTTTCTTT.

CDR3 bases: TGTGCCAACAGTCTCATCGGGGGGGGTTACAATGAGCAGTTCTTC. Translating gives CANSLIGGGYNEQFF. The chain couples TRBV5-4 to TRBJ2-1; the match to TRBD2 covers 8 bases. Per the germline V gene, CDR1 is SGHNT and CDR2 is YYREEE (reference sequence). The CDR3 runs 15 residues. Trimming took 9 bases from V and 4 from J; bases not matched to a gene: 12.

A single count supports this clonotype. The chain employs TRBV30 and TRBJ1-1; a possible D gene is TRBD1 (5 bases). The CDR3 extends over 13 amino acids. Germline V gene sequence: CDR1 GTSNPN, CDR2 SVGIG (reference sequence). Trimming removed 1 base from V and 14 bases from J, with 20 bases in between. The CDR3 here is CAWSGRVGTEVFF. Here the CDR3 DNA reads TGTGCCTGGAGTGGAAGGGTAGGGACTGAAGTCTTCTTT.

For this clonotype: A junction boundary mismatches the germline segment, possibly from a read error. The chain has TRBV6-1 and TRBJ1-1, with unresolved D. This CDR3 comprises 15 residues. Per germline, CDR1 MNHNS and CDR2 SASEGT. CDR3 loop: CASREPRLVNTAAFF. DNA for the CDR3: TGTGCCAGCAGGGAACCCAGACTGGTGAACACTGCAGCTTTCTTT.

Turning to this clonotype: A much larger clone lies one base from this, so it may be a read error. This is likely a read error, given that the CDR3 carries no conserved phenylalanine or tryptophan at its end. The rearrangement uses TRBV28 and TRBJ1-4; the D gene is possibly TRBD1 (5 bases). Germline assignment: CDR1 MDHEN and CDR2 SYDVKM. The CDR3 runs 15 residues. V lost 4 bases, J lost 5 bases, and 14 bases lay in between. CDR3 nucleotides: TGTGCCAGCAGTTATCTCATGGGGGGAAATGAAAAACTGTTTATT. This sequence encodes CASSYLMGGNEKLFI.

A remark on this clonotype: Since a much larger clone is just one base distant, this may be a read error. The chain couples TRBV6-2 or TRBV6-3 to TRBJ1-5; 10 positions match TRBD1. CDR1 is MNHEY, CDR2 SVGEGT, per germline. J gave up 7 bases and V 11 bases, and 8 bases lay outside the gene matches. This CDR3 has 13 amino acids. The CDR3 region is CAGKDRGRQPQHF. Here the CDR3 DNA reads TGTGCCGGCAAGGACAGGGGGAGACAGCCCCAGCATTTT.

This rearrangement joins TRBV5-4 to TRBJ2-7; D is ambiguous. From germline, CDR1 is SGHNT and CDR2 YYREEE (reference sequence). The CDR3 consists of 15 residues. Between the trimmed V and J ends, which lost 3 bases and 13 bases, there was a span of 26 bases. The CDR3 reads CASSSEDGFSNELYF. The CDR3 DNA reads TGTGCCAGCAGCTCCGAAGACGGATTCTCCAACGAGCTTTACTTC.

The CDR3 DNA sequence: TGTGCCAGCAGTTATCCCAAGGGACTAGCGGGAGAGAGGGCAAGTACGCAGTATTTT. Amino acid sequence: CASSYPKGLAGERASTQYF. The V and J genes are TRBV6-2 or TRBV6-3 and TRBJ2-3, with TRBD2 matching 14 bases. Trimming removed 3 bases from V and 8 bases from J; junction bases left unmatched: 16. Per the germline V gene, CDR1 is MNHEY and CDR2 is SVGEGT. The CDR3 sequence is 19 residues long.

Remarks on this clonotype: One end of the junction fails to match germline, which may point to a read error. The chain has TRBV28 and TRBJ2-3; TRBD2 agrees at 8 bases. Germline V gives CDR1 MDHEN, CDR2 SYDVKM. CDR3 length: 15 amino acids. The DNA of the CDR3 is TGTGACAGCCGTTTCCTAGCGGGTTACACAGATACGCAGTATTTT. Translation gives CDSRFLAGYTDTQYF.